The 4 T cell receptor beta chains listed next were all sequenced from one sample in a study of Graves' ophthalmopathy and Graves' hyperthyroidism. Beta-chain TCR CDR3 regions were amplified from RNA transcripts. HTBI primers were used in a first-round RT-PCR, which preceded a second-round multiplex PCR. TCRdb re-derived calls from the multiplex PCR reads in MiXCR, one entry per CDR3 protein. The sample lists over a million distinct CDR3 sequences; 36% were seen once. Sequencing was carried out using peripheral blood or thyroid tissue (not recorded which). The receptor source for this set is an adult man with Graves' hyperthyroidism.

The chain combines TRBV7-6 with TRBJ2-7; the match to TRBD1 covers 7 bases. The CDR3 extends over 16 amino acids. The V segment lost 5 bases and the J segment 1 base; nucleotides outside the gene matches: 11. Germline CDR1 and CDR2: SGHVS and FNYEAQ. CDR3 coding DNA: TGTGCCAGCAGCCAAGGGCCGGGACAGATGTCCTACGAGCAGTACTTC. This encodes CASSQGPGQMSYEQYF. Based on the CDR3 plus reference TRBV7-6 and TRBJ2-7, the full variable domain is GAGVSQSPRYKVTKRGQDVALRCDPISGHVSLYWYRQALGQGPEFLTYFNYEAQQDKSGLPNDRFSAERPEGSISTLTIQRTEQRDSAMYRCASSQGPGQMSYEQYFGPGTRLTVT.

This rearrangement joins TRBV7-9 to TRBJ1-5, with D possibly being TRBD1 (6 bases). Germline-derived CDR1 and CDR2 are SEHNR and FQNEAQ (reference sequence). Trimming cost V 5 bases and J 7 bases, with 18 bases left between them. The CDR3 is 15 amino acids. CDR3 sequence reads: CASSPGTRGGQPQHF. The CDR3 DNA is TGTGCCAGCAGCCCCGGGACACGAGGGGGGCAGCCCCAGCATTTT.

Many counts were recorded for this clonotype. The chain is built from TRBV25-1 and TRBJ1-2, with D maybe TRBD1 (5 bases). CDR1 and CDR2 (germline): MGHDK, SYGVNS. The V and J ends lost 4 bases and 5 bases respectively, with 17 bases between them. CDR3 length equals 15 residues. CDR3 amino acids: CASSAPSGGRYGYTF. CDR3 coding DNA: TGTGCCAGCAGTGCCCCCTCCGGGGGTAGGTATGGCTACACCTTC.

The chain is built from TRBV7-2 and TRBJ2-7; 7 bases agree with TRBD2. CDR1 and CDR2 from the germline V gene are SGHTA and FQGNSA. V gave up 5 bases and J gave up 0 bases; unmatched junction bases: 10. The CDR3 is made up of 16 amino acids. The CDR3 reads CASSQYGGDYSYEQYF. CDR3 bases: TGTGCCAGCAGCCAATACGGCGGGGACTACTCCTACGAGCAGTACTTC.